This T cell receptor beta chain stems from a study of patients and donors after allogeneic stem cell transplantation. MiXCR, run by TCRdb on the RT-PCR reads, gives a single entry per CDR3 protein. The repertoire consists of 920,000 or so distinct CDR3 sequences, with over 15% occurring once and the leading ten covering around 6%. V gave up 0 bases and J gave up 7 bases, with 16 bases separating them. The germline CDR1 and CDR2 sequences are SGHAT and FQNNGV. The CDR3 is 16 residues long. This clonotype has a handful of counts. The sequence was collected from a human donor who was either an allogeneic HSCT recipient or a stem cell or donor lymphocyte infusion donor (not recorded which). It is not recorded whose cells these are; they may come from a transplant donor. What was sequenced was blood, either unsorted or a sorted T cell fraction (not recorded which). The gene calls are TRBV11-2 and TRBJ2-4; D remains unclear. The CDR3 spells CASSLDPAGPKNIQYF. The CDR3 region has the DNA TGTGCCAGCAGCTTAGATCCGGCAGGACCAAAGAACATTCAGTACTTC.